The 27 T cell receptor beta chains below were found in one sample sequenced in a study of T cell responses to AZD1222 COVID-19 vaccine. The assay was immunoSEQ multiplex PCR, and TCRdb's table has in-frame clones only and misses some. The table shows some 180,000 clones, with 90% occurring only once. This sample comprised peripheral blood, obtained on day 0 of AZD1222 vaccination. These receptor sequences come from an adult in good health.

This chain's CDR3 is CASSIMGTTGELFF. The CDR3 DNA follows: TGTGCCAGTAGTATTATGGGGACCACCGGGGAGCTGTTTTTT. The rearrangement links TRBV19 to TRBJ2-2; D tentatively fits TRBD1 or TRBD2 (5 bases each). The germline V and J ends were trimmed by 3 bases and 4 bases, with 9 bases remaining between them. Per the germline V gene, CDR1 is LNHDA and CDR2 is SQIVND (reference sequence). This CDR3 is built from 14 residues.

This chain connects TRBV5-1 to TRBJ2-7; D remains ambiguous. Trimming cost V 4 bases and J 0 bases, with 2 bases left between them. The CDR3 is 11 residues long. Per germline, CDR1 SGHRS and CDR2 YFSETQ. The CDR3 region has the DNA TGCGCCAGCAGCACCTCCTACGAGCAGTACTTC. It codes for CASSTSYEQYF.

Worth noting for this clone: One end of the junction varies from germline; a read error may be responsible. The chain combines TRBV6-4 with TRBJ2-7, with D perhaps matching TRBD1 (6 bases). Germline V CDR1 and CDR2: MRHNA, SNTAGT. The CDR3 has 12 amino acids. CDR3 nucleotides: TGTGCCAGCAGTGCCTACCGACAGGTGAGGCTCTTC. As protein: CASSAYRQVRLF.

The V gene is TRBV9, the J gene TRBJ1-1; D unclear. This CDR3 is built from 15 residues. V was trimmed by 7 bases and J by 0 bases, leaving 16 bases between them. Germline lookup yields CDR1 SGDLS and CDR2 YYNGEE. CDR3: CASGREGPMNTEAFF. CDR3 coding DNA: TGTGCCAGCGGCCGAGAAGGGCCGATGAACACTGAAGCTTTCTTT.

V is TRBV15 and J is TRBJ1-3, with D uncertain. The CDR3 has 14 residues. Per germline, CDR1 LNHNV and CDR2 YYDKDF (reference sequence). The ends were cut back, 1 base at V and 4 bases at J, with 8 bases in the middle. CDR3 loop: CATSRAQDGNTIYF. CDR3 DNA: TGTGCCACCAGCAGAGCCCAGGACGGAAACACCATATATTTT.

This sequence joins TRBV28 and TRBJ2-3, with 8 bases aligning to TRBD2. After removal of 7 bases from V and 0 bases from J, the junction contained 6 bases not matched to a gene. The CDR3 contains 15 residues. The germline V gene encodes CDR1 MDHEN and CDR2 SYDVKM. CDR3 coding DNA: TGTGCCAGCACCCGGGCGGGGGGTAGCACAGATACGCAGTATTTT. Its protein is CASTRAGGSTDTQYF.

The chain employs TRBV9 and TRBJ2-7; D may match TRBD1 or TRBD2 (6 bases each). Germline CDR1 is SGDLS and CDR2 is YYNGEE. This CDR3 contains 14 residues. The V and J ends lost 4 bases and 3 bases respectively, with 14 bases between them. CDR3 sequence reads: CASSRGPGDYEQYF. CDR3 nucleotide sequence: TGTGCCAGCAGCCGGGGGCCCGGGGACTACGAGCAGTACTTC.

The rearrangement links TRBV28 to TRBJ1-3; 7 bases fit TRBD1. The V gene's germline CDR1 is MDHEN and CDR2 SYDVKM. This CDR3 spans 13 amino acids. The V gene end was trimmed by 8 bases and the J gene end by 3 bases; junction bases not matched to a gene: 4. CDR3 bases: TGTGCCAGCGGAGGGGGCTTTGGAAACACCATATATTTT. This codes for CASGGGFGNTIYF.

This chain connects TRBV28 to TRBJ1-1; 7 bases are a match to TRBD1. CDR1 MDHEN and CDR2 SYDVKM come from the germline V gene. Germline trimming cut 7 bases from V and 7 bases from J; bases unmatched to any gene: 9. The CDR3 extends over 13 amino acids. CDR3 residues: CASNRGSPFEAFF. The CDR3, as DNA: TGTGCCAGCAACAGGGGCAGCCCTTTTGAAGCTTTCTTT.

This clone was recorded once. The chain uses TRBV4-2 and TRBJ2-1, with 8 bases that match TRBD2. After removal of 1 base from V and 6 bases from J, the junction contained 17 bases not matched to a gene. CDR3 size: 19 residues. CDR1 and CDR2 (germline): LGHNA, YNFKEQ. The CDR3 loop is CASSQAPQDRGTRSNEQFF. CDR3 nucleotide sequence: TGTGCCAGCAGCCAAGCACCCCAGGATAGGGGGACTAGGAGCAATGAGCAGTTCTTC.

The chain uses TRBV28 and TRBJ1-1; the match to TRBD1 covers 8 bases. Germline CDR1 reads MDHEN; CDR2 reads SYDVKM. The CDR3 extends over 15 amino acids. J was trimmed by 4 bases and V by 7 bases; bases with no gene match: 11. The CDR3 nucleotides are TGTGCCAGCACGCCCAATGGACAGGGAAGCACTGAAGCTTTCTTT. It yields the protein CASTPNGQGSTEAFF. The whole variable domain, filled in from reference TRBV28 and TRBJ1-1, reads DVKVTQSSRYLVKRTGEKVFLECVQDMDHENMFWYRQDPGLGLRLIYFSYDVKMKEKGDIPEGYSVSREKKERFSLILESASTNQTSMYLCASTPNGQGSTEAFFGQGTRLTVV.

The CDR3 spells CASSTQTDYNSPLHF. CDR3 nucleotides: TGTGCCAGCAGTACCCAGACAGACTATAATTCACCCCTCCACTTT. This rearrangement joins TRBV27 to TRBJ1-6; TRBD1 is a possible D gene (5 bases). This CDR3 region has 15 residues. The germline gives CDR1 MNHEY, CDR2 SMNVEV (reference sequence). V lost 5 bases to trimming and J lost 3 bases, with 11 bases between them.

The V call is TRBV7-8, the J call TRBJ2-1; TRBD2 might be the D (6 bases). Germline V gene data show CDR1 as SGHVS and CDR2 as FQNEAQ. The CDR3 is 13 residues long. Trimming shortened V by 11 bases and J by 4 bases, and 15 bases separated the two germline ends. The CDR3 reads CAGGMGLYNEQFF. The DNA for the CDR3 is TGTGCCGGGGGGATGGGCCTATACAATGAGCAGTTCTTC. The full variable domain, completed using reference TRBV7-8 and TRBJ2-1, is GAGVSQSPRYKVAKRGQDVALRCDPISGHVSLFWYQQALGQGPEFLTYFQNEAQLDKSGLPSDRFFAERPEGSVSTLKIQRTQQEDSAVYLCAGGMGLYNEQFFGPGTRLTVL.

This chain links TRBV9 with TRBJ1-2; 11 bases match TRBD1. V was clipped by 0 bases and J by 5 bases; unmatched bases: 3. This CDR3 is built from 15 residues. Per germline, CDR1 SGDLS and CDR2 YYNGEE. In DNA form, the CDR3 reads TGTGCCAGCAGCGTAGGGACAGGGGGCGCTTATGGCTACACCTTC. Protein: CASSVGTGGAYGYTF.

The V gene is TRBV3-1 (or the pseudogene TRBV3-2), the J gene TRBJ1-6, with 7 positions matching TRBD1. The CDR3 has 14 amino acids. CDR1 is LGHDT and CDR2 is YNNKEL in the germline V gene (reference sequence). J gave up 10 bases and V 1 base, and 4 bases lay outside the gene matches. The CDR3 coding sequence is TGTGCCAGCAGCCAAGGGACAGGAGACTCACCCCTCCACTTT. Residues: CASSQGTGDSPLHF.

V and J are TRBV5-6 and TRBJ1-6, with D perhaps matching TRBD1 (5 bases). The V end lost 2 bases, the J end lost 5 bases, and 11 bases lay between the germline ends. Per germline, CDR1 SGHDT and CDR2 YYEEEE. This CDR3 contains 15 residues. The CDR3 loop is CASSFQGINNSPLHF. CDR3 DNA sequence: TGTGCCAGCAGCTTCCAGGGAATTAATAATTCACCCCTCCACTTT.

The chain uses TRBV29-1 and TRBJ1-3; perhaps TRBD1 as D (5 bases). The CDR3 has 13 residues. Germline CDR1 reads SQVTM; CDR2 reads ANQGSEA. V lost 4 bases and J lost 7, with 14 bases in between. CDR3 nucleotides: TGCAGCGTTGGTTCAGGGCTTTTGAACACCATATATTTT. It specifies CSVGSGLLNTIYF.

This rearrangement joins TRBV10-1 to TRBJ2-5, with D possibly TRBD2 on 6 matching bases. Germline CDR1 WNHNN, CDR2 SYGVQD (reference sequence). The CDR3 runs to 13 residues. V shed 3 bases and J shed 7 bases, with 12 bases lying between them. The CDR3: CASSDGGTGTQYF. The CDR3 nucleotides are TGCGCCAGCAGTGATGGGGGGACGGGGACCCAGTACTTC.

The rearrangement joins TRBV7-2 to TRBJ2-3; tentatively, D is TRBD2 (5 bases). This CDR3 has 16 residues. In germline, CDR1 is SGHTA, CDR2 FQGNSA. The ends were cut back, 0 bases at V and 0 bases at J, with 10 bases in the middle. The DNA of the CDR3 is TGTGCCAGCAGCTTAGCAGCAGCGGTAAGCACAGATACGCAGTATTTT. It encodes CASSLAAAVSTDTQYF. Together with reference TRBV7-2 and TRBJ2-3, the CDR3 gives the full variable domain: GAGVSQSPSNKVTEKGKDVELRCDPISGHTALYWYRQSLGQGLEFLIYFQGNSAPDKSGLPSDRFSAERTGGSVSTLTIQRTQQEDSAVYLCASSLAAAVSTDTQYFGPGTRLTVL.

The V and J genes are TRBV7-2 and TRBJ1-4; TRBD1 is a possible D gene (5 bases). The germline CDR1 and CDR2 sequences are SGHTA and FQGNSA. V dropped 2 bases and J dropped 6 bases, with 16 bases sitting between them. The CDR3 loop spans 16 amino acids. CDR3 region: CASSLPNRRWDEKLFF. The CDR3, as DNA: TGTGCCAGCAGCTTACCGAACAGGAGATGGGATGAAAAACTGTTTTTT.

The chain links TRBV27 to TRBJ2-1; no definite D call. This CDR3 comprises 12 residues. CDR1 is MNHEY and CDR2 is SMNVEV in the germline V gene (reference sequence). With 3 bases removed from V and 2 bases from J, the gap between germline ends came to 2 bases. For the CDR3, the DNA is TGTGCCAGCAGTTTGACCTACAATGAGCAGTTCTTC. Its translation: CASSLTYNEQFF.

The V and J genes are TRBV19 and TRBJ1-2; D call uncertain. CDR3 length equals 12 residues. Germline lookup yields CDR1 LNHDA and CDR2 SQIVND (reference sequence). Deletions cut 3 bases from V and 8 bases from J, with 10 bases between. The CDR3 region has the DNA TGTGCCAGTAGTATCGTGTCGGGGGGCTACACCTTC. Translated: CASSIVSGGYTF.

The chain links TRBV6-1 to TRBJ1-6; D is possibly TRBD1 (6 bases). Trimming removed 4 bases at V and 8 bases at J, with 18 bases between. Per the germline V gene, CDR1 is MNHNS and CDR2 is SASEGT. The CDR3 is made up of 16 amino acids. The CDR3 is CASSVTNRVGHSPLHF. The CDR3 DNA reads as TGTGCCAGCAGTGTGACAAACAGGGTCGGACATTCACCCCTCCACTTT.

This chain uses TRBV20-1 with TRBJ2-1; no firm D call. Trimming removed 3 bases at V and 8 bases at J, with 8 bases between. The germline V gene has CDR1 DFQATT and CDR2 SNEGSKA (reference sequence). This CDR3 has 11 amino acids. This CDR3 is CSASLAHEQFF. The CDR3 DNA reads TGCAGTGCTAGCCTGGCTCATGAGCAGTTCTTC.

V and J are TRBV12-3 or TRBV12-4 and TRBJ2-1; D possibly corresponds to TRBD2 (5 bases). V dropped 3 bases and J dropped 8 bases, with 8 bases sitting between them. This CDR3 is 12 amino acids long. The CDR3 loop reads CASSFFGDEQFF. The CDR3 DNA follows: TGTGCCAGCAGTTTCTTCGGGGATGAGCAGTTCTTC.

The J gene is TRBJ1-5, the V gene TRBV7-2; TRBD1 might be the D (5 bases). The V end lost 3 bases, the J end lost 4 bases, and 10 bases lay between the germline ends. In germline, CDR1 is SGHTA, CDR2 FQGNSA. The CDR3 loop spans 14 amino acids. The CDR3 sequence is CASSLSGGNQPQHF. CDR3 nucleotide sequence: TGTGCCAGCAGCTTGTCCGGGGGTAATCAGCCCCAGCATTTT.

The CDR3 DNA reads as TGCGCCAGCAGCCTTTCCGGACAAATGAACACTGAAGCTTTCTTT. Its protein product is CASSLSGQMNTEAFF. The chain links TRBV4-3 to TRBJ1-1; D is possibly TRBD1 (5 bases). The germline CDR1 and CDR2 sequences are LGHNA and YSLEER. V was shortened by 4 bases and J by 0 bases, with 12 bases between the two germline ends. This CDR3 has 15 residues.